The source of this T cell receptor beta chain is a study of blood T cells in healthy people across ages. The CDR3 is 11 residues long. Germline lookup yields CDR1 MDHEN and CDR2 SYDVKM. Trimming pared 3 bases from V and 7 bases from J, leaving 4 bases between. Sample-barcoded 5' priming and a J-beta primer mix drove a second PCR of roughly 7 to 11 cycles. TCRdb passed the 5' RACE reads through MiXCR, listing each CDR3 protein once. The sample has under 1,000,000 distinct CDR3 sequences, around 50% seen once. Study outcomes and limitations: The long-lived group displayed more naive CD4+ cells, plus higher diversity, than the aged donors did. Possibly confounding the expanded clonotype changes was the fact that donor CMV status was unknown.

A note on this clonotype: Its specificity is unknown.

In terms of origin and age, donors were healthy Caucasian individuals from Russia aged roughly 6 to 100. The sequencing sample was made of blood. The origin of this receptor is a man older than 75 in good health. This chain links TRBV28 with TRBJ1-3; unclear D gene. CDR3 sequence: CASSFTNTIYF. For the CDR3, the DNA is TGTGCCAGCAGTTTTACCAACACCATATATTTT.